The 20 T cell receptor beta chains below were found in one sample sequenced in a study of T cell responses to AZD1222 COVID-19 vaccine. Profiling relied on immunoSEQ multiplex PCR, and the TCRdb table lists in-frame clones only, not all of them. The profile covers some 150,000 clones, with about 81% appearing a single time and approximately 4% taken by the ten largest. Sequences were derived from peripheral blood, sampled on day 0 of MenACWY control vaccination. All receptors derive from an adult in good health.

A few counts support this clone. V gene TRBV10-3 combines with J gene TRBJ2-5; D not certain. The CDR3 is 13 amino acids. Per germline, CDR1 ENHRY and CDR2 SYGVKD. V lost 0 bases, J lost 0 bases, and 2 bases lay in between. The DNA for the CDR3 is TGTGCCATCAGTGAGTCCTACCAAGAGACCCAGTACTTC. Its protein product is CAISESYQETQYF.

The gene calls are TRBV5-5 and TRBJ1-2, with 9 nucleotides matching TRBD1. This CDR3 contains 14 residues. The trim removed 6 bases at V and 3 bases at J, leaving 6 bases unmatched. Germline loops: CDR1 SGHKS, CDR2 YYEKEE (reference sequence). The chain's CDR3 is CASTQGAFDYGYTF. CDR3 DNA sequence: TGTGCCAGCACACAGGGGGCTTTCGACTATGGCTACACCTTC.

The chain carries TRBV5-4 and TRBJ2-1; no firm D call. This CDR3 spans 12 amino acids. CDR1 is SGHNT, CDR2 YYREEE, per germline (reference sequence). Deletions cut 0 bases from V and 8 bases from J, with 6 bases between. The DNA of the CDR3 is TGTGCCAGCAGCTTGGATGGTTATGAGCAGTTCTTC. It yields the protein CASSLDGYEQFF.

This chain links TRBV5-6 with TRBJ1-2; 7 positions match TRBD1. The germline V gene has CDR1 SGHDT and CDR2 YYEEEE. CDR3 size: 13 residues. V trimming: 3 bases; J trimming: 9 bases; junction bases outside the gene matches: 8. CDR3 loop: CASSSMDRFSYTF. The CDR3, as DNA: TGTGCCAGCAGCTCAATGGACAGGTTCAGCTACACCTTC.

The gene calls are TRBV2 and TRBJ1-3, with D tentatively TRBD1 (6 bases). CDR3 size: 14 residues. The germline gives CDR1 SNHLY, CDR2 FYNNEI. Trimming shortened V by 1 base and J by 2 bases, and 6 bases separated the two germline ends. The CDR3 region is CASSEGGPGNTIYF. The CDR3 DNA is TGTGCCAGCAGTGAAGGGGGGCCTGGAAACACCATATATTTT.

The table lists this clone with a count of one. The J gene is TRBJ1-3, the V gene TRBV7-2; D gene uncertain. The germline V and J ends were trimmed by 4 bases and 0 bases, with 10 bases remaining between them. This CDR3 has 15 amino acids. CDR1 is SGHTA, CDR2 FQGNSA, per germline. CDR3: CASSYRGSSGNTIYF. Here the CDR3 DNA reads TGTGCCAGCAGCTACCGGGGAAGCTCTGGAAACACCATATATTTT.

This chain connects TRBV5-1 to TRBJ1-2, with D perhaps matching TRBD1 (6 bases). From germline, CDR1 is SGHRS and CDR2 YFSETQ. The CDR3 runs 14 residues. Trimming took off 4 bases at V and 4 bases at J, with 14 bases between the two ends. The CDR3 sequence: CASSLRQAGYGYTF. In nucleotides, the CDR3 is TGCGCCAGCAGCCTGAGACAGGCAGGCTATGGCTACACCTTC.

The CDR3 sequence is CASSPTGGGNTIYF. The CDR3 nucleotides are TGTGCCAGCTCACCAACAGGGGGCGGAAACACCATATATTTT. The J gene is TRBJ1-3, the V gene TRBV18; TRBD1 agrees at 9 bases. The J segment lost 4 bases and the V segment lost 2 bases, leaving 0 bases of the junction unmatched. The CDR3 has 14 residues. In germline, CDR1 is KGHSH, CDR2 LQKENI.

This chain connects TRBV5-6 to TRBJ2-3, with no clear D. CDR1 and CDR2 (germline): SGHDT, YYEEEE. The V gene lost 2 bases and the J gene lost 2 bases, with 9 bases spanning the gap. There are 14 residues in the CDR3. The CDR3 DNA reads TGTGCCAGCAGCTTTCAACTATCCACAGATACGCAGTATTTT. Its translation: CASSFQLSTDTQYF. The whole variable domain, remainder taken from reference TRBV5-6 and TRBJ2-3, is DAGVTQSPTHLIKTRGQQVTLRCSPKSGHDTVSWYQQALGQGPQFIFQYYEEEERQRGNFPDRFSGHQFPNYSSELNVNALLLGDSALYLCASSFQLSTDTQYFGPGTRLTVL.

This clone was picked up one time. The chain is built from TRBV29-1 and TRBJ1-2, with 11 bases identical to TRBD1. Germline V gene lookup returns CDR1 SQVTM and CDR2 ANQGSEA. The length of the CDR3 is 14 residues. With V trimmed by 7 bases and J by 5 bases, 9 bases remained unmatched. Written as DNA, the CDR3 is TGCAGCGCCGCCAGGACAGGGGGCGGGTATGGCTACACCTTC. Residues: CSAARTGGGYGYTF.

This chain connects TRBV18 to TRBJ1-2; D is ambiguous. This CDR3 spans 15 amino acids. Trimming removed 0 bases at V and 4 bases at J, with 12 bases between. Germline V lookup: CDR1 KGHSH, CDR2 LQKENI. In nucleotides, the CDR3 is TGTGCCAGCTCACCACCGCTTACGAGGGCCTATGGCTACACCTTC. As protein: CASSPPLTRAYGYTF.

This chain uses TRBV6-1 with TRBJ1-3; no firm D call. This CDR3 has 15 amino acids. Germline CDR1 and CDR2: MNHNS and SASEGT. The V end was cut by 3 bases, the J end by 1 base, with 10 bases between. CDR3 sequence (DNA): TGTGCCAGCAGTGATAAGAGATCTTCTGGAAACACCATATATTTT. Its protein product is CASSDKRSSGNTIYF.

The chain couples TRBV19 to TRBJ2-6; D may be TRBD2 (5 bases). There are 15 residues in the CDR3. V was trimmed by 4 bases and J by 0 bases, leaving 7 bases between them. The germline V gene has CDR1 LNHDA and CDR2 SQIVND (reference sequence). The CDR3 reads CASSNRDSGANVLTF. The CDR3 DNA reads TGTGCCAGTAGTAATCGGGACTCTGGGGCCAACGTCCTGACTTTC.

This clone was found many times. The CDR3 spells CAISAGGSLTDTQYF. The CDR3 DNA is TGTGCCATCAGTGCGGGGGGGAGTCTCACAGATACGCAGTATTTT. This chain uses TRBV10-3 with TRBJ2-3; TRBD2 matches 8 bases. The junction had 5 bases not matched to a gene; V was cut back by 4 bases and J by 2 bases. Germline CDR1 reads ENHRY; CDR2 reads SYGVKD. The CDR3 has 15 amino acids.

CDR3 in amino acids: CASSWTGLERETQYF. The CDR3 DNA sequence: TGCGCCAGCAGCTGGACGGGACTAGAAAGAGAGACCCAGTACTTC. The chain combines TRBV5-1 with TRBJ2-5, with 8 bases identical to TRBD2. V gave up 3 bases and J gave up 4 bases; unmatched junction bases: 8. The CDR3 loop spans 15 amino acids. CDR1 SGHRS and CDR2 YFSETQ come from the germline V gene.

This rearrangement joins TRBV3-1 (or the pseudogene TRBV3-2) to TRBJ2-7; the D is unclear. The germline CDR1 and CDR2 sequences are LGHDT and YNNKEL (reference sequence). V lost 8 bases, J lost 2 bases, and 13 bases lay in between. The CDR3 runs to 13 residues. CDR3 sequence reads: CASGPEPPYEQYF. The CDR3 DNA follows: TGTGCCAGCGGGCCGGAGCCACCCTACGAGCAGTACTTC.

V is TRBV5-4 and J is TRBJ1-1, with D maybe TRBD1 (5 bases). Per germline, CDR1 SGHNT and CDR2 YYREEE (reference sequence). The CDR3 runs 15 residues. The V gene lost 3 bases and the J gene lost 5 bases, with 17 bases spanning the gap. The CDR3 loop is CASSSPPTEETEAFF. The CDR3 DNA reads TGTGCCAGCAGCTCCCCTCCGACAGAAGAGACTGAAGCTTTCTTT.

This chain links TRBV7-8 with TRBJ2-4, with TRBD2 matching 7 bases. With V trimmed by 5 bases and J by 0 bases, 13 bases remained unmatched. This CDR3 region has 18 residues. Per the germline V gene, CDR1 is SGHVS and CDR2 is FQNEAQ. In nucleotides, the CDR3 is TGTGCCAGCAGCCCGCGCGGGGGTGCCACCTTAGCCAAAAACATTCAGTACTTC. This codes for CASSPRGGATLAKNIQYF.

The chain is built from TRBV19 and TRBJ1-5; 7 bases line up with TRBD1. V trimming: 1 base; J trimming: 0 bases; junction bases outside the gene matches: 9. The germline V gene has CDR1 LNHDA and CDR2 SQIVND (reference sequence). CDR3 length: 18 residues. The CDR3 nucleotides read TGTGCCAGTAGTATAGTCGGGGGGACAGAATATAGCAATCAGCCCCAGCATTTT. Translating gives CASSIVGGTEYSNQPQHF.

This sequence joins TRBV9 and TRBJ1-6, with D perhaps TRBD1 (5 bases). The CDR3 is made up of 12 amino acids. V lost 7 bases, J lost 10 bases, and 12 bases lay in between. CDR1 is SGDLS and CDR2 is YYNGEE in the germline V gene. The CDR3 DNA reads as TGTGCCAGCGGGACCGAGAGATCACCCCTCCACTTT. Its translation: CASGTERSPLHF.